This TCR beta chain was profiled in a study of T cell changes during pregnancy in multiple sclerosis. Sequencing used immunoSEQ multiplex PCR; TCRdb keeps in-frame clones, though not all of them. This table holds fewer than 55,000 clones, over 90% found once. CDR3 length equals 17 residues. Germline V gives CDR1 MGHRA, CDR2 YSYEKL. V was clipped by 0 bases and J by 1 base, with 13 bases between them. The sequence came from a female donor with multiple sclerosis, enrolled in a pregnancy study. The starting material was CD4+ T cells from peripheral blood mononuclear cells, obtained in the third trimester of pregnancy. The chain couples TRBV4-1 to TRBJ1-5; maybe TRBD1 (5 bases). The CDR3 region is CASSQESGYGSNQPQHF. Here the CDR3 DNA reads TGCGCCAGCAGCCAAGAATCAGGGTATGGAAGCAATCAGCCCCAGCATTTT.